Here is one T cell receptor beta chain with its context. The germline CDR1 and CDR2 sequences are SGHRS and YFSETQ. This CDR3 region has 15 residues. Trimming removed 5 bases from V and 0 bases from J, with 12 bases in between. The sample is drawn from a study of cytomegalovirus exposure and HLA in healthy donors. Libraries were prepared by immunoSEQ multiplex PCR; TCRdb keeps only in-frame clonotypes and omits some of them. Of roughly 150,000 clones in the sample, approximately 94% were seen once. It was the approximately 110-subject validation cohort, separate from the approximately 700-subject first cohort, to which the donors belonged.

The rearrangement joins TRBV5-1 to TRBJ1-3; D not resolved. This TCR was recovered from a man aged 18 to 29 in good health and CMV-seropositive. Specimen: PBMCs. This chain's CDR3 is CASSFGESSGNTIYF. The CDR3 DNA reads as TGCGCCAGCAGTTTCGGGGAGTCCTCTGGAAACACCATATATTTT.